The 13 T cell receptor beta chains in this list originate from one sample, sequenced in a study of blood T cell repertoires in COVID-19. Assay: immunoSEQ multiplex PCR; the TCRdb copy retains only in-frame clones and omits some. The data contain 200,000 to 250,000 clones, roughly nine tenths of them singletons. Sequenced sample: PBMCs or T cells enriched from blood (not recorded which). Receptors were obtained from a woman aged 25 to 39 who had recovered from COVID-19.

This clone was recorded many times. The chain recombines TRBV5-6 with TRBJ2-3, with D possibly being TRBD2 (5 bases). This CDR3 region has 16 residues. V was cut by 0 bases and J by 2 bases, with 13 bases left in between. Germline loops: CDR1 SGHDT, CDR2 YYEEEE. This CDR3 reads CASSLVANYLTDTQYF. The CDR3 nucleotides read TGTGCCAGCAGCTTGGTAGCGAACTACCTCACAGATACGCAGTATTTT. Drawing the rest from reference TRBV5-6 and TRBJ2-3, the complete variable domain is DAGVTQSPTHLIKTRGQQVTLRCSPKSGHDTVSWYQQALGQGPQFIFQYYEEEERQRGNFPDRFSGHQFPNYSSELNVNALLLGDSALYLCASSLVANYLTDTQYFGPGTRLTVL.

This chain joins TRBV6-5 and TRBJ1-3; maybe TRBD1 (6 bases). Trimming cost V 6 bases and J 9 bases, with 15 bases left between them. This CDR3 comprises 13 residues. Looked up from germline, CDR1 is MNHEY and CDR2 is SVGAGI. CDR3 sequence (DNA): TGTGCCAGCAGCTCCTCGGGACAACCCACCATATATTTT. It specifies CASSSSGQPTIYF.

CDR3 in DNA: TGTGCCACCGAGGGACTGGGAGAGACCCAGTACTTC. Translated, it gives CATEGLGETQYF. The V and J genes are TRBV7-9 and TRBJ2-5; possible D gene TRBD2, 6 bases. Germline loops: CDR1 SEHNR, CDR2 FQNEAQ (reference sequence). V shed 10 bases and J shed 4 bases, with 13 bases lying between them. This CDR3 has 12 residues.

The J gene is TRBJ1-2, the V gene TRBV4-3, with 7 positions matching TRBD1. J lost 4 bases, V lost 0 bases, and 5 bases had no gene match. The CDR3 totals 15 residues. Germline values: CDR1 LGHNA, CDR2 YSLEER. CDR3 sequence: CASSQDRGPSYGYTF. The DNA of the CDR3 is TGCGCCAGCAGCCAAGATAGGGGGCCTTCCTATGGCTACACCTTC.

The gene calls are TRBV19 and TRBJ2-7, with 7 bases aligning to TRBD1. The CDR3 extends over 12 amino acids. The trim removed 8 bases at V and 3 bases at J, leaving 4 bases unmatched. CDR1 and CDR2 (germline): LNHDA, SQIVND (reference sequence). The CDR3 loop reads CASSDRFYEQYF. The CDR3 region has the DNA TGTGCCAGTTCGGACAGGTTCTACGAGCAGTACTTC.

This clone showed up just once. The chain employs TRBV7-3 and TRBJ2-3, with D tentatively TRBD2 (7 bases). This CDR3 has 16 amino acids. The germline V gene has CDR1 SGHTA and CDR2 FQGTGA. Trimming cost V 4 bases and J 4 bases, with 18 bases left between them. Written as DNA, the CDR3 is TGTGCCAGCAGCTCCAACCGGGGGGCGGGCGCAGATACGCAGTATTTT. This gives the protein CASSSNRGAGADTQYF.

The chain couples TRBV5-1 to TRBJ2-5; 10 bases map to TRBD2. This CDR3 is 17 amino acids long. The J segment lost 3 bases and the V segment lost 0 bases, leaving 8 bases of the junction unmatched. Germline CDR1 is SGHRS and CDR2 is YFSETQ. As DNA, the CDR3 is TGCGCCAGCAGCTTGGGAATTAGCGGGGGGTTAGAAGAGACCCAGTACTTC. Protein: CASSLGISGGLEETQYF.

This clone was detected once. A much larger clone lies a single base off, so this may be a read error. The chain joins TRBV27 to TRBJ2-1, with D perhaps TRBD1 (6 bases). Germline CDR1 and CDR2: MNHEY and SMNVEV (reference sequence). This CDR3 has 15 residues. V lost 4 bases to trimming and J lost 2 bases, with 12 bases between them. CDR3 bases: TGTGCCAGCAGTTGGGGGTCAGGGGCCTACAATGAGCAGTTCTTC. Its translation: CASSWGSGAYNEQFF.

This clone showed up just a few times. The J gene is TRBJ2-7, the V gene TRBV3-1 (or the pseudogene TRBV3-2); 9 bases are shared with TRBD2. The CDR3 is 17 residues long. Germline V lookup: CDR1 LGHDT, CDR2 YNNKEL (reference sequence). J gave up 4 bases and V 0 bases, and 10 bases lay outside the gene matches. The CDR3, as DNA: TGTGCCAGCAGCCAAGATTCGTCGGCGGGGGGGCTTTACGAGCAGTACTTC. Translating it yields CASSQDSSAGGLYEQYF.

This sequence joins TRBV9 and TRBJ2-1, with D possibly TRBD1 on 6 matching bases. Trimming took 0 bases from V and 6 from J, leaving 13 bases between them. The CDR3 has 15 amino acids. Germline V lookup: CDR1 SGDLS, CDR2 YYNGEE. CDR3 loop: CASSVVDRGFNEQFF. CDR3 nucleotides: TGTGCCAGCAGCGTAGTGGATAGGGGGTTCAATGAGCAGTTCTTC.

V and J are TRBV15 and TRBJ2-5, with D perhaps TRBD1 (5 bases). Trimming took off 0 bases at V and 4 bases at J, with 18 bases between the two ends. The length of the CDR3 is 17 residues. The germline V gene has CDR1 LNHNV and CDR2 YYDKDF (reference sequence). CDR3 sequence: CATSRDPSPWQGETQYF. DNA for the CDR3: TGTGCCACCAGCAGAGATCCCTCCCCCTGGCAGGGAGAGACCCAGTACTTC.

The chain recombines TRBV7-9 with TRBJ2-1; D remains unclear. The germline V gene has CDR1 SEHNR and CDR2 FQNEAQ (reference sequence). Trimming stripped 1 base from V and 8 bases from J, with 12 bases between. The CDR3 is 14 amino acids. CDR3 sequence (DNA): TGTGCCAGCAGCTTAGTGGCAGGTAACGATGAGCAGTTCTTC. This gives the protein CASSLVAGNDEQFF.

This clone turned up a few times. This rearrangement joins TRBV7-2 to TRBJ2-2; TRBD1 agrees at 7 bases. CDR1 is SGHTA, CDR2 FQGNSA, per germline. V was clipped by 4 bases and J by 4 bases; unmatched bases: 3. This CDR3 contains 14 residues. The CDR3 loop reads CASSWTGLTGELFF. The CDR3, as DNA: TGTGCCAGCAGCTGGACAGGTCTCACCGGGGAGCTGTTTTTT. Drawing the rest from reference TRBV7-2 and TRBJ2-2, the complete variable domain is GAGVSQSPSNKVTEKGKDVELRCDPISGHTALYWYRQSLGQGLEFLIYFQGNSAPDKSGLPSDRFSAERTGGSVSTLTIQRTQQEDSAVYLCASSWTGLTGELFFGEGSRLTVL.